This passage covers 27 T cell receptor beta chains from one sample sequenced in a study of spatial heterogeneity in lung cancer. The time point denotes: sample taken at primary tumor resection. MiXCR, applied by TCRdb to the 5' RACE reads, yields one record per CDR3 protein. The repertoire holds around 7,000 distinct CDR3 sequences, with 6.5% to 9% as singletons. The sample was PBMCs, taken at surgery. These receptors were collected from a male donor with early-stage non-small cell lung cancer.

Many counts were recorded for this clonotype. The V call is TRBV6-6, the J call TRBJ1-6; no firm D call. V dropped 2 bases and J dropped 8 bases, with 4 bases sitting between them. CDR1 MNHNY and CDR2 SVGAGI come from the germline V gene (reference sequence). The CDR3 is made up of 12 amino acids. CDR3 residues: CASSYLDSPLHF. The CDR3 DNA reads TGTGCCAGCAGTTACCTTGATTCACCCCTCCACTTT.

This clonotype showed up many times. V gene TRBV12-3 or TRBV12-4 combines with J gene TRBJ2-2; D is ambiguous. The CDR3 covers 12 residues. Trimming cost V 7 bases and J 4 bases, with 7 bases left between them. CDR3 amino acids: CASNVPTGELFF. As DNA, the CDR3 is TGTGCCAGCAATGTACCCACCGGGGAGCTGTTTTTT.

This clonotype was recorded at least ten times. The chain's CDR3 is CAISESGGNQPQHF. CDR3 coding DNA: TGTGCCATCAGTGAGTCGGGGGGCAATCAGCCCCAGCATTTT. The chain employs TRBV10-3 and TRBJ1-5; D is perhaps TRBD1 (5 bases). V was shortened by 0 bases and J by 2 bases, with 5 bases between the two germline ends. CDR3 length: 14 residues. Per the germline V gene, CDR1 is ENHRY and CDR2 is SYGVKD.

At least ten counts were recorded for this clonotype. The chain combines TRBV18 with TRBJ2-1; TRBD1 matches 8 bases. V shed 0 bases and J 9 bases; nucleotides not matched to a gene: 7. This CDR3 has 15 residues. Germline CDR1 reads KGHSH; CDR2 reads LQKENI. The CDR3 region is CASSPPGTGEGEQFF. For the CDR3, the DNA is TGTGCCAGCTCACCACCGGGGACAGGAGAGGGTGAGCAGTTCTTC.

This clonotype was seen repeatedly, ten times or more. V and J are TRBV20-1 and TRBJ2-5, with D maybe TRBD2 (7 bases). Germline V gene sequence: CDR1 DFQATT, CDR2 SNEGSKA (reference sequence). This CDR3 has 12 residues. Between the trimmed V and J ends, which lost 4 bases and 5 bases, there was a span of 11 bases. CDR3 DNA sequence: TGCAGTGCTATGCGGGGGCTCGAGACCCAGTACTTC. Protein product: CSAMRGLETQYF.

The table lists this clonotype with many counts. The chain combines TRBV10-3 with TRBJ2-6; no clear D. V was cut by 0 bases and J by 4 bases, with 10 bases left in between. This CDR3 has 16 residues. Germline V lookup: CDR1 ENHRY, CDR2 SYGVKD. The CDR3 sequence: CAISESVGPGANVLTF. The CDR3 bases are TGTGCCATCAGTGAGTCTGTGGGTCCCGGGGCCAACGTCCTGACTTTC.

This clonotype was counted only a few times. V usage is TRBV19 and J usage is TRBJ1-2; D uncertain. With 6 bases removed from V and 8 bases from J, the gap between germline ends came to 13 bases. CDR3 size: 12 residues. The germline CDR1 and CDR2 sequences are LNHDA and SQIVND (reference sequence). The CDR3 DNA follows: TGTGCCAGTAGCTTTGTCCTCGGCGGCTACACCTTC. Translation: CASSFVLGGYTF.

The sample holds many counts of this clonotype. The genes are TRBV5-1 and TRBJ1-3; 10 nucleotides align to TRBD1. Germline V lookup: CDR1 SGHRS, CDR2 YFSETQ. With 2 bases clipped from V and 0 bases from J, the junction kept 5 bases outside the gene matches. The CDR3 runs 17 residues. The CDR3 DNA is TGCGCCAGCAGCTTATGGACAGGGGGAGACTCTGGAAACACCATATATTTT. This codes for CASSLWTGGDSGNTIYF.

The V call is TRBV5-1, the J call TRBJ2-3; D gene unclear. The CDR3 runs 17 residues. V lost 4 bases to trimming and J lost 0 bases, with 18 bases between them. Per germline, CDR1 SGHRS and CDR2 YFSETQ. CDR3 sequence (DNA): TGCGCCAGCAGCGTAACAGTGACGCTTACTAGCACAGATACGCAGTATTTT. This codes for CASSVTVTLTSTDTQYF.

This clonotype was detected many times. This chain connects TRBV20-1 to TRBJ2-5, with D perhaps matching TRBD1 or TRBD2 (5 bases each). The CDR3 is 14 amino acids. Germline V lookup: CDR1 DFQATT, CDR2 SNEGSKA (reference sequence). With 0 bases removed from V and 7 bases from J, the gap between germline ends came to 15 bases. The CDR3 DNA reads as TGCAGTGCTAGAGACCGGGACCAGCTATGGACCCAGTACTTC. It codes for CSARDRDQLWTQYF.

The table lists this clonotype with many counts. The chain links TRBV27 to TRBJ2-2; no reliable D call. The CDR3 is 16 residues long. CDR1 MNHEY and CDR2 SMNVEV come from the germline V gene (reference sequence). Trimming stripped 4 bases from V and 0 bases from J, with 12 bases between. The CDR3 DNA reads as TGTGCCAGCAGTTCAGGATCCCCCGCGAACACCGGGGAGCTGTTTTTT. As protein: CASSSGSPANTGELFF.

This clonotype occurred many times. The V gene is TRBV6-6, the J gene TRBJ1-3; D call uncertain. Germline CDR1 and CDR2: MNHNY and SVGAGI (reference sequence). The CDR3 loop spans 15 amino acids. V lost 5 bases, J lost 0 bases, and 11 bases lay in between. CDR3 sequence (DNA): TGTGCCAGCAGTCCGCCCGTTTTCTCTGGAAACACCATATATTTT. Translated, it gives CASSPPVFSGNTIYF.

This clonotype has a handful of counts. The CDR3 loop is CASSSGTGVKGTQYF. For the CDR3, the DNA is TGTGCCAGCAGTTCCGGGACAGGGGTTAAGGGTACGCAGTATTTT. The rearrangement links TRBV6-4 to TRBJ2-3, with 10 bases aligning to TRBD1. The CDR3 loop spans 15 amino acids. Germline trimming cut 5 bases from V and 8 bases from J; bases unmatched to any gene: 10. Germline V gene sequence: CDR1 MRHNA, CDR2 SNTAGT.

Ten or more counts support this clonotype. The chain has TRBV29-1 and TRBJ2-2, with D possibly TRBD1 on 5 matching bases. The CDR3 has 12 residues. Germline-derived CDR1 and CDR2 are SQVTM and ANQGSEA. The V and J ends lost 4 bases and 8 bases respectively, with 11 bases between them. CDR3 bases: TGCAGCGTTGGTTGGGGCCAAGGGGAGCTGTTTTTT. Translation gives CSVGWGQGELFF.

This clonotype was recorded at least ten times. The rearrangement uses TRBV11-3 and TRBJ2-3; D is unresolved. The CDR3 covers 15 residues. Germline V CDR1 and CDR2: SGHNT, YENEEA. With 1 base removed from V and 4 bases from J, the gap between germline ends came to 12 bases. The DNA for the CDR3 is TGTGCCAGCAGCTTAGGTAGTGCTCGGGCAGATACGCAGTATTTT. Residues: CASSLGSARADTQYF.

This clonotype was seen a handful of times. The CDR3 loop is CSARDTGVGFNQPQHF. CDR3 in DNA: TGCAGTGCTAGAGATACGGGGGTCGGCTTCAATCAGCCCCAGCATTTT. The V and J genes are TRBV20-1 and TRBJ1-5; weak D call: TRBD1 (5 bases). The CDR3 spans 16 residues. V shed 0 bases and J shed 3 bases, with 15 bases lying between them. Germline lookup yields CDR1 DFQATT and CDR2 SNEGSKA (reference sequence).

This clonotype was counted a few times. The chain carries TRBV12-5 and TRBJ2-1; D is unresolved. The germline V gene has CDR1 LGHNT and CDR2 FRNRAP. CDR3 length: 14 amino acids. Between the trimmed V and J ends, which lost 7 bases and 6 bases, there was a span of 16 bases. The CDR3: CASANLIVANEQFF. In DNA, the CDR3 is TGTGCTAGTGCTAATCTCATAGTCGCCAATGAGCAGTTCTTC.

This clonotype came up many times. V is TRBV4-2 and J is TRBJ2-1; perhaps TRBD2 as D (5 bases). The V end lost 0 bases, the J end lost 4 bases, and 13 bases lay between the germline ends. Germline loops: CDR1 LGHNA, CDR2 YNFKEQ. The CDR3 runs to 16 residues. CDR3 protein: CASSQEGRLLYNEQFF. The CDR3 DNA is TGTGCCAGCAGCCAAGAAGGGCGACTACTATACAATGAGCAGTTCTTC.

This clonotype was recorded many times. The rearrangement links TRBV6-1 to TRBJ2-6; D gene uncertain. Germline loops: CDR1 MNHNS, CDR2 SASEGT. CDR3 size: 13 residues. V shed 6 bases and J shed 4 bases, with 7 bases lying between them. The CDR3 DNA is TGTGCCAGCAGGCCTTCCGGGGCCAACGTCCTGACTTTC. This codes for CASRPSGANVLTF.

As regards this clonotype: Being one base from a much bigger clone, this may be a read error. The CDR3 bases are TGCGGCGCCCGCCCTGTTAACAGCCGGGGCACCGGGGAGCTGTTTTTT. Its translation: CGARPVNSRGTGELFF. This chain connects TRBV29-1 to TRBJ2-2; TRBD2 might be the D (5 bases). The CDR3 is made up of 16 amino acids. Germline CDR1 SQVTM, CDR2 ANQGSEA.

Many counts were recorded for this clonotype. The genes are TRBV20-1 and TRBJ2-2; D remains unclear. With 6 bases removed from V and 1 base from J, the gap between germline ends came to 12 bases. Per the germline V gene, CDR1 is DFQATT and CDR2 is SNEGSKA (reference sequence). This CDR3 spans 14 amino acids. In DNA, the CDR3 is TGCAGTGCCCGAGAGAGACAGAACACCGGGGAGCTGTTTTTT. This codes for CSARERQNTGELFF.

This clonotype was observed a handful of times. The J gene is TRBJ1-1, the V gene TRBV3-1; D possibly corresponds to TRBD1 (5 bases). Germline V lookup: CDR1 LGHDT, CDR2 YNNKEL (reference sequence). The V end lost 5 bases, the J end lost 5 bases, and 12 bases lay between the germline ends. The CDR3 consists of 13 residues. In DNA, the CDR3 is TGTGCCAGCAGCACGACAGAGTGGACTGAAGCTTTCTTT. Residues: CASSTTEWTEAFF.

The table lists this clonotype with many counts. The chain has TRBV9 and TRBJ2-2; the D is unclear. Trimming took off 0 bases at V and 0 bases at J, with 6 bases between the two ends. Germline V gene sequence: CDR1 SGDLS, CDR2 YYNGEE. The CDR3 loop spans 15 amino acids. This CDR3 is CASSVGHANTGELFF. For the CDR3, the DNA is TGTGCCAGCAGCGTAGGGCACGCGAACACCGGGGAGCTGTTTTTT.

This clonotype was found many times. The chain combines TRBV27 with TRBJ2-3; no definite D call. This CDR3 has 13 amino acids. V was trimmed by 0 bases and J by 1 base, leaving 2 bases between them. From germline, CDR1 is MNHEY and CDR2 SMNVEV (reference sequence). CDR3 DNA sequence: TGTGCCAGCAGTTTATCCCGCACAGATACGCAGTATTTT. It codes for CASSLSRTDTQYF.

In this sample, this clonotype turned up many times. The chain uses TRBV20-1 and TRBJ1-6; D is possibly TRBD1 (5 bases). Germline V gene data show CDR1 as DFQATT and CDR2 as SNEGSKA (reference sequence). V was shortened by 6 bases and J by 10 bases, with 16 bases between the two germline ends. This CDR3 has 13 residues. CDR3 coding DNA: TGCAGTGCGAGACAAATTCAGGGCTCACCCCTCCACTTT. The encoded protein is CSARQIQGSPLHF.

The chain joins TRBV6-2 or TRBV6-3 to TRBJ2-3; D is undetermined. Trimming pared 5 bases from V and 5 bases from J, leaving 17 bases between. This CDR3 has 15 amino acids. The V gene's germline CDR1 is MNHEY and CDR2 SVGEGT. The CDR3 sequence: CASSEPGRPGDTQYF. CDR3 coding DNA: TGTGCCAGCAGTGAACCGGGTCGACCCGGAGATACGCAGTATTTT.

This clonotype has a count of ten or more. The CDR3 loop is CASKSESATGELFF. CDR3 coding DNA: TGTGCCAGCAAATCGGAAAGCGCCACCGGGGAGCTGTTTTTT. The rearrangement uses TRBV2 and TRBJ2-2, with D unclear. This CDR3 is built from 14 residues. Trimming pared 7 bases from V and 4 bases from J, leaving 13 bases between. Germline loops: CDR1 SNHLY, CDR2 FYNNEI.